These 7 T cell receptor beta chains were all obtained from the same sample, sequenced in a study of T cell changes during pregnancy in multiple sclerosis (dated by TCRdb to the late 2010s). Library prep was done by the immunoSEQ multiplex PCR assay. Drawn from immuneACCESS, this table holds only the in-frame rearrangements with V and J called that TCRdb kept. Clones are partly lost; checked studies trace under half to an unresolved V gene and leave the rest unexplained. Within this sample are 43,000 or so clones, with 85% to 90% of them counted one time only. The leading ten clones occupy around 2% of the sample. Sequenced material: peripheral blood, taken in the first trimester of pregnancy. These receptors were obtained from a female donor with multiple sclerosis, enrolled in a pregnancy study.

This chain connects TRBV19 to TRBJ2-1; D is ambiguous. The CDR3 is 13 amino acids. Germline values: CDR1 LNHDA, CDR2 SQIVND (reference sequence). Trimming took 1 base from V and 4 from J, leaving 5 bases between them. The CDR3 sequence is CASSIGVYNEQFF. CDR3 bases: TGTGCCAGTAGTATAGGAGTTTACAATGAGCAGTTCTTC.

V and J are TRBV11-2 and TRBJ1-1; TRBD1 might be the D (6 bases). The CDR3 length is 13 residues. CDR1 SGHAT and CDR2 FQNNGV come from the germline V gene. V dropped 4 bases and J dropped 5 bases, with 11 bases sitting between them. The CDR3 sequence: CASSSNRDTEAFF. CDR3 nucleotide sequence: TGTGCCAGCAGCTCAAACAGGGATACTGAAGCTTTCTTT.

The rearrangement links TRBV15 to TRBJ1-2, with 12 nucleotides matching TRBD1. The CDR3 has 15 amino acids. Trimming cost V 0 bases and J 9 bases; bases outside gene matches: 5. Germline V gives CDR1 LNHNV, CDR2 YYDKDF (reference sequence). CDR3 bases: TGTGCCACCAGCAGAGAAAGGGACAGGGGGCGTAGCTACACCTTC. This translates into CATSRERDRGRSYTF. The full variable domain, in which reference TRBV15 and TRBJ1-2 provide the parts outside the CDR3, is DAMVIQNPRYQVTQFGKPVTLSCSQTLNHNVMYWYQQKSSQAPKLLFHYYDKDFNNEADTPDNFQSRRPNTSFCFLDIRSPGLGDTAMYLCATSRERDRGRSYTFGSGTRLTVV.

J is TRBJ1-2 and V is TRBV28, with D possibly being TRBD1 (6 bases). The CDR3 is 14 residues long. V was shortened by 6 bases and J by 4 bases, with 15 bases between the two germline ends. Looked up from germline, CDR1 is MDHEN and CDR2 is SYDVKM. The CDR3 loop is CASSLLGAAYGYTF. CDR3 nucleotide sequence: TGTGCCAGCAGCTTGCTGGGGGCAGCCTATGGCTACACCTTC.

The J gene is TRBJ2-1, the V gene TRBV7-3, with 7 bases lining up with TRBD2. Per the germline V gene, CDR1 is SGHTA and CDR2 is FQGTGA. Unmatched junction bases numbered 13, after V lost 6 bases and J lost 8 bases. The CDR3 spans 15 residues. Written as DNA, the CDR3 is TGTGCCAGCAGTGTGAGCGGGGAGGTTATAGATGAGCAGTTCTTC. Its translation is CASSVSGEVIDEQFF. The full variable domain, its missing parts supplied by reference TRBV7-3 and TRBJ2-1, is GAGVSQTPSNKVTEKGKYVELRCDPISGHTALYWYRQSLGQGPEFLIYFQGTGAADDSGLPNDRFFAVRPEGSVSTLKIQRTERGDSAVYLCASSVSGEVIDEQFFGPGTRLTVL.

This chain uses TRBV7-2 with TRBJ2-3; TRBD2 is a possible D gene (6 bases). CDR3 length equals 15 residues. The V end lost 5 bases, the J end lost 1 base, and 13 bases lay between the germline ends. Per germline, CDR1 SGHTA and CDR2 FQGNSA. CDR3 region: CASSPGTSRTDTQYF. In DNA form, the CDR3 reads TGTGCCAGCAGCCCCGGGACTTCCCGCACAGATACGCAGTATTTT.

The CDR3 DNA sequence: TGTGCCAGCGGAAGCCCGGAGCGGAGCAATGAAAAACTGTTTTTT. It specifies CASGSPERSNEKLFF. This chain connects TRBV6-5 to TRBJ1-4; no reliable D call. CDR1 MNHEY and CDR2 SVGAGI come from the germline V gene. This CDR3 region has 15 residues. Trimming cost V 8 bases and J 5 bases, with 18 bases left between them.